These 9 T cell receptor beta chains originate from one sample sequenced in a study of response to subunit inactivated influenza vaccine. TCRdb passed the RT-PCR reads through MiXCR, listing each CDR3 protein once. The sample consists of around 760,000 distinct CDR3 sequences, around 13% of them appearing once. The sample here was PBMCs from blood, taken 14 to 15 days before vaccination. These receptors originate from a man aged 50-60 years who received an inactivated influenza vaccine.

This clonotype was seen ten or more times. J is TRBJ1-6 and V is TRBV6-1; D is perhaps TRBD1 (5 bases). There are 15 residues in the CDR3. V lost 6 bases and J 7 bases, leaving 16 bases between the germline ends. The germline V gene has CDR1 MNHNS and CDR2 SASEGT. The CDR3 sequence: CASSSTGPLNSPLHF. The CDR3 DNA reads TGTGCCAGCAGCTCCACGGGACCGCTGAATTCACCCCTCCACTTT.

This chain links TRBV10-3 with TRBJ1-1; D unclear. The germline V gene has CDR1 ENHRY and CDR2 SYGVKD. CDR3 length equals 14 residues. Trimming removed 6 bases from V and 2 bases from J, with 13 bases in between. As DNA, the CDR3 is TGTGCCATCAGACTTCAGGAGACTAACACTGAAGCTTTCTTT. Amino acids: CAIRLQETNTEAFF.

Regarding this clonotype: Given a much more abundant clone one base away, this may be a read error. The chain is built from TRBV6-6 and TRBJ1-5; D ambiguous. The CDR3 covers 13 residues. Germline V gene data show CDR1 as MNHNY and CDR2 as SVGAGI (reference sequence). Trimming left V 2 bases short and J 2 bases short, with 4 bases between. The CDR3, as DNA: TGTGCCAGCAGTTACGCGGGCAATCAGCCCCAGCATTTT. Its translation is CASSYAGNQPQHF.

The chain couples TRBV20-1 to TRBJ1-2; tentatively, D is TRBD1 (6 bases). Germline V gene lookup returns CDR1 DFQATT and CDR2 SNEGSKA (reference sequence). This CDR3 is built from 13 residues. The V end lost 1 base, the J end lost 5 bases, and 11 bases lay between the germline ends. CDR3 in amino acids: CSARGQVRYGYTF. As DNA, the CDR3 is TGCAGTGCTAGAGGACAGGTCCGATATGGCTACACCTTC.

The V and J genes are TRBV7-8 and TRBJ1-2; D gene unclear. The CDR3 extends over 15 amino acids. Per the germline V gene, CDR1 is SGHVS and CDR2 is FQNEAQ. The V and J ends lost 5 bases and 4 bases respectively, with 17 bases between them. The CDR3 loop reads CASSPARNTPYGYTF. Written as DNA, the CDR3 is TGTGCCAGCAGCCCAGCCCGAAATACCCCCTATGGCTACACCTTC.

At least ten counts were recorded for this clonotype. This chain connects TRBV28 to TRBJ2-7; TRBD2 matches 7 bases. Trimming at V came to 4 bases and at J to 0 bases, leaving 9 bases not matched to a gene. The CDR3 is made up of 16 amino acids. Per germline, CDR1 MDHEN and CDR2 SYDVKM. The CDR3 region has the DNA TGTGCCAGCAGTTCTAGCCTAGCGGCCTACTCCTACGAGCAGTACTTC. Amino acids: CASSSSLAAYSYEQYF.

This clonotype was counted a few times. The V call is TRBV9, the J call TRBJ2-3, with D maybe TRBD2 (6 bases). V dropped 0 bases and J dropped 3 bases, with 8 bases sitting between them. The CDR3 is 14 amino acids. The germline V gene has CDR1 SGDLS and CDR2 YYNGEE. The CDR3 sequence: CASSVDGGTDTQYF. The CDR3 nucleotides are TGTGCCAGCAGCGTAGATGGGGGGACAGATACGCAGTATTTT. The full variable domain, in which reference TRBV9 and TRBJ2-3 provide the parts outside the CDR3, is DSGVTQTPKHLITATGQRVTLRCSPRSGDLSVYWYQQSLDQGLQFLIQYYNGEERAKGNILERFSAQQFPDLHSELNLSSLELGDSALYFCASSVDGGTDTQYFGPGTRLTVL.

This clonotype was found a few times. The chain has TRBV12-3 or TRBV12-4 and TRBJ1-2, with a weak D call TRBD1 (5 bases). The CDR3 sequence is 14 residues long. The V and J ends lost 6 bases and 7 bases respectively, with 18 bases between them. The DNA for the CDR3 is TGTGCCAGCAGGGCCGTGGCAGGGATTACTGGCTACACCTTC. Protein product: CASRAVAGITGYTF.

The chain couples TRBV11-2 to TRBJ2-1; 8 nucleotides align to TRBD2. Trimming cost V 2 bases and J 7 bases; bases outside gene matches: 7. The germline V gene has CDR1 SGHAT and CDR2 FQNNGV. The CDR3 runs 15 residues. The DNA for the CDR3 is TGTGCCAGCAGCTTAATGTTAGCGGGACGGAATGAGCAGTTCTTC. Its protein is CASSLMLAGRNEQFF.